These T cell receptor beta chains were read from a single sample in a study of shared T cell receptors in the human thymus. The data were produced by immunoSEQ multiplex PCR, yet TCRdb's version contains in-frame clones alone and is incomplete. The sample holds hundreds of thousands of clones, 87% seen once. In addition, the sample was reused for a study of human thymus T cells.

The sample consisted of thymocytes. The origin of the receptors is a boy in the first two years of life with a congenital heart defect. The CDR3 runs from the conserved cysteine through the conserved F or W. The D gene is left open where the match is weak. Clone size is given for some rows only: seen once, a few or many times, or a class if the clone is expanded.

TRBV5-6,.,.,17,TRBJ2-1,TGTGCCAGCAGCTTGGGCGCCGGCCCGCTAGCCCACAATGAGCAGTTCTTC,CASSLGAGPLAHNEQFF
TRBV27,TRBD1,once,16,TRBJ2-3,TGTGCCAGCAGTTCAAAGGACAGGGTCGGAACAGATACGCAGTATTTT,CASSSKDRVGTDTQYF
TRBV4-1,TRBD1,few,15,TRBJ1-2,TGCGCCAGCAGCCAAGTTTTGACAGGGGACTATGGCTACACCTTC,CASSQVLTGDYGYTF
TRBV6-1,TRBD1,.,16,TRBJ2-7,TGTGCCAGCAGTGAAAGCGCGGGACAGGGGGCCTACGAGCAGTACTTC,CASSESAGQGAYEQYF
TRBV18,.,.,12,TRBJ1-1,TGTGCCAGCTCACCCCCGGGCACTGAAGCTTTCTTT,CASSPPGTEAFF
TRBV25-1,.,.,14,TRBJ2-7,TGTGCCAGCAGTGATTTCGGACAGTCCTACGAGCAGTACTTC,CASSDFGQSYEQYF
TRBV5-5,TRBD1,.,20,TRBJ2-7,TGTGCCAGCAGCCCACCGGACAGGGAGATTCCGGTGGGATCTACCTACGAGCAGTACTTC,CASSPPDREIPVGSTYEQYF
TRBV29-1,.,.,12,TRBJ2-1,TGCAGCCCCTCACCCCGAGGCAATGAGCAGTTCTTC,CSPSPRGNEQFF
TRBV19,.,once,14,TRBJ1-5,TGTGCCAGTAGTAGCGGGGCTCGAAATCAGCCCCAGCATTTT,CASSSGARNQPQHF
TRBV19,TRBD1,few,14,TRBJ2-2,TGTGCCAGTAGTCTTGCCAGGGGGACCGGGGAGCTGTTTTTT,CASSLARGTGELFF
TRBV2,TRBD2,.,17,TRBJ2-7,TGTGCCAGCAGTGAAGCGCTTCGGCGGGAGGGTGGTTCCGAGCAGTACTTC,CASSEALRREGGSEQYF
TRBV20-1,.,few,10,TRBJ2-5,TGCAGTGCTCGCCAAGAGACCCAGTACTTC,CSARQETQYF
TRBV30,.,.,11,TRBJ2-5,TGTGCCTGGAATAATACAGGGACCCAGTACTTC,CAWNNTGTQYF
TRBV15,TRBD1,.,17,TRBJ2-7,TGTGCCACCAGCAGAGCCCCGCCGGGACAGGGGGCCCGCGAGCAGTACTTC,CATSRAPPGQGAREQYF
TRBV7-9,TRBD1,.,14,TRBJ2-7,TGTGCCAGCAGCTTAGGACAGGGGGCGTACGAGCAGTACTTC,CASSLGQGAYEQYF
TRBV6-1,TRBD1,.,14,TRBJ1-5,TGTGCCAGCATTAATGACAGGGGCAATCAGCCCCAGCATTTT,CASINDRGNQPQHF
TRBV19,.,.,16,TRBJ1-5,TGTGCCAGTAGTAAGCGGGGACCCGATGAGGGGCAGCCCCAGCATTTT,CASSKRGPDEGQPQHF